These 7 T cell receptor beta chains originate from one sample sequenced in a study of monozygotic twins with inflammatory bowel disease. TCRdb processed the 5' RACE reads again and assigns one entry to each CDR3 protein, with no DNA. This table holds around 380,000 distinct CDR3 sequences. The sequenced sample was blood. The receptors were gathered from a human donor with ulcerative colitis or Crohn's disease, or a healthy co-twin of an affected twin (not recorded which).

The V and J genes are TRBV4-3 and TRBJ2-1; TCRdb calls TRBD2, which cannot be checked without DNA. There are 16 residues in the CDR3. Germline loops: CDR1 LGHNA, CDR2 YSLEER. The CDR3 protein is CASAEGRLAGMYEQFF.

The chain uses TRBV7-8 and TRBJ2-1; the TCRdb call, TRBD1, lacks DNA for checking. CDR3 length equals 13 residues. Germline V gives CDR1 SGHVS, CDR2 FQNEAQ. CDR3 amino acids: CASSLGREFEQFF.

V and J are TRBV3-1 and TRBJ2-5; TCRdb indicates TRBD2, and absent DNA this call remains unverified. This CDR3 region has 16 residues. Germline CDR1 and CDR2: LGHDT and YNNKEL (reference sequence). CDR3 region: CASSQVPGLVGQTQYF.

The CDR3 reads CASCDRGLTEAFF. The chain is built from TRBV19 and TRBJ1-1; the D gene TCRdb calls, TRBD1, cannot be checked with no DNA. From germline, CDR1 is LNHDA and CDR2 SQIVND (reference sequence). CDR3 length: 13 amino acids.

This chain joins TRBV5-6 and TRBJ2-5. There are 15 residues in the CDR3. Germline assignment: CDR1 SGHDT and CDR2 YYEEEE. CDR3 in amino acids: CASSENWSLGETQYF.

The V call is TRBV7-2, the J call TRBJ2-5; as DNA is missing, the TRBD2 call by TCRdb cannot be tested. This CDR3 spans 17 amino acids. Germline V CDR1 and CDR2: SGHTA, FQGNSA. CDR3 region: CASSFRNSGGEKETQYF.

The chain couples TRBV20-1 to TRBJ1-1; as DNA is missing, the TRBD1 call by TCRdb cannot be tested. Germline assignment: CDR1 DFQATT and CDR2 SNEGSKA (reference sequence). This CDR3 has 12 residues. The CDR3 is CSATRGRTEAFF.